Each of the 13 T cell receptor beta chains below was sequenced from the same sample in a study of cytomegalovirus exposure and HLA in healthy donors. Both 60 Vbeta primers and 13 Jbeta primers went into the PCR. Sequencing was performed with immunoSEQ multiplex PCR; in TCRdb, only in-frame clones are kept and a portion is missing. The sample contains about 98,000 clones, around 68% of which appear only once. Sequencing input: PBMCs. These receptors came from a middle-aged man in good health and CMV-seronegative.

This chain joins TRBV29-1 and TRBJ1-4; D is unclear. The CDR3 totals 14 residues. CDR1 and CDR2 from the germline V gene are SQVTM and ANQGSEA. Trimming pared 6 bases from V and 9 bases from J, leaving 20 bases between. DNA of the CDR3: TGCAGCGTGGGTTCCTCGGACGGGATGAAAAAACTGTTTTTT. It is translated as CSVGSSDGMKKLFF. Using reference TRBV29-1 and TRBJ1-4 for the parts outside the CDR3, the full variable domain is SAVISQKPSRDICQRGTSLTIQCQVDSQVTMMFWYRQQPGQSLTLIATANQGSEATYESGFVIDKFPISRPNLTFSTLTVSNMSPEDSSIYLCSVGSSDGMKKLFFGSGTQLSVL.

This chain uses TRBV19 with TRBJ1-2; TRBD1 matches 11 bases. Trimming took 5 bases from V and 7 from J; bases not matched to a gene: 9. Germline loops: CDR1 LNHDA, CDR2 SQIVND (reference sequence). The CDR3 consists of 15 residues. The CDR3 bases are TGTGCCAGTAGTCCCCGGACAGGGGGCGGGATTGGCTACACCTTC. As protein: CASSPRTGGGIGYTF. Based on the CDR3 plus reference TRBV19 and TRBJ1-2, the full variable domain is DGGITQSPKYLFRKEGQNVTLSCEQNLNHDAMYWYRQDPGQGLRLIYYSQIVNDFQKGDIAEGYSVSREKKESFPLTVTSAQKNPTAFYLCASSPRTGGGIGYTFGSGTRLTVV.

V usage is TRBV7-9 and J usage is TRBJ2-3; 7 bases are shared with TRBD1. The CDR3 consists of 14 residues. With V trimmed by 4 bases and J by 6 bases, 7 bases remained unmatched. Germline CDR1 and CDR2: SEHNR and FQNEAQ (reference sequence). The CDR3 here is CASSSGTARDTQYF. CDR3 DNA: TGTGCCAGCAGCTCCGGGACAGCGAGGGATACGCAGTATTTT.

This clone appeared once. V and J are TRBV11-2 and TRBJ1-2; 8 bases fit TRBD1. Germline CDR1 and CDR2: SGHAT and FQNNGV. V lost 5 bases to trimming and J lost 7 bases; unmatched junction nucleotides: 9. The CDR3 totals 14 residues. The CDR3 DNA sequence: TGTGCCAGCAGCCCCCCGGACAGGGAGCTTGGCTACACCTTC. As protein: CASSPPDRELGYTF.

In regard to this clone: The germline gene is not matched at one end of the junction; a read error may be the cause. The gene calls are TRBV7-7 and TRBJ2-5; 9 bases map to TRBD2. In germline, CDR1 is SSHAT, CDR2 FNYEAQ (reference sequence). CDR3 length equals 14 residues. The DNA of the CDR3 is TGTGCTAGCAGCTCACATAGCGGGAGCGAGACCCAGTACTTC. Translation: CASSSHSGSETQYF.

The table lists this clone with a few counts. The chain recombines TRBV2 with TRBJ1-5; D unclear. The V gene's germline CDR1 is SNHLY and CDR2 FYNNEI. The V end was cut by 3 bases, the J end by 6 bases, with 6 bases between. CDR3 length: 12 residues. The CDR3 spells CASSEWSQPQHF. In DNA form, the CDR3 reads TGTGCCAGCAGTGAGTGGAGTCAGCCCCAGCATTTT. The variable domain in full, completed from reference TRBV2 and TRBJ1-5, reads EPEVTQTPSHQVTQMGQEVILRCVPISNHLYFYWYRQILGQKVEFLVSFYNNEISEKSEIFDDQFSVERPDGSNFTLKIRSTKLEDSAMYFCASSEWSQPQHFGDGTRLSIL.

The sample holds a few counts of this clone. This sequence joins TRBV19 and TRBJ2-1; no firm D call. The germline gives CDR1 LNHDA, CDR2 SQIVND (reference sequence). V gave up 3 bases and J gave up 0 bases, with 12 bases separating them. The CDR3 contains 16 residues. CDR3 DNA: TGTGCCAGTAGTATCGACGACTTCAGCTCCTACAATGAGCAGTTCTTC. This codes for CASSIDDFSSYNEQFF.

CDR3 sequence: CASSFREPPEAFF. DNA of the CDR3: TGTGCCAGCTCATTCCGGGAACCACCTGAAGCTTTCTTT. The chain combines TRBV18 with TRBJ1-1; no reliable D call. There are 13 residues in the CDR3. V was shortened by 5 bases and J by 6 bases, with 13 bases between the two germline ends. Germline lookup yields CDR1 KGHSH and CDR2 LQKENI.

Of note for this clone: Other DNA sequences within the sample encode an identical CDR3. V gene TRBV7-9 combines with J gene TRBJ2-7; D possibly corresponds to TRBD1 (5 bases). V lost 5 bases, J lost 4 bases, and 9 bases lay in between. The CDR3 is made up of 12 amino acids. CDR1 is SEHNR and CDR2 is FQNEAQ in the germline V gene (reference sequence). As DNA, the CDR3 is TGTGCCAGCAGCCTTCAGGGATACGAGCAGTACTTC. Residues: CASSLQGYEQYF.

The rearrangement uses TRBV19 and TRBJ1-4; 11 positions match TRBD1. There are 15 residues in the CDR3. CDR1 is LNHDA, CDR2 SQIVND, per germline (reference sequence). With V trimmed by 4 bases and J by 6 bases, 4 bases remained unmatched. The CDR3 nucleotides read TGTGCCAGTAGTACAGAGGGACAGGGGGATGAAAAACTGTTTTTT. This gives the protein CASSTEGQGDEKLFF. Full variable domain (rest looked up from reference TRBV19 and TRBJ1-4): DGGITQSPKYLFRKEGQNVTLSCEQNLNHDAMYWYRQDPGQGLRLIYYSQIVNDFQKGDIAEGYSVSREKKESFPLTVTSAQKNPTAFYLCASSTEGQGDEKLFFGSGTQLSVL.

The chain joins TRBV28 to TRBJ1-3, with D perhaps TRBD1 (6 bases). V lost 7 bases, J lost 4 bases, and 11 bases lay in between. Germline values: CDR1 MDHEN, CDR2 SYDVKM. The CDR3 length is 13 residues. The CDR3: CASNPGAGNTIYF. The CDR3 region has the DNA TGTGCCAGCAACCCAGGGGCGGGAAACACCATATATTTT. The entire variable domain, with the rest obtained from reference TRBV28 and TRBJ1-3, is as follows: DVKVTQSSRYLVKRTGEKVFLECVQDMDHENMFWYRQDPGLGLRLIYFSYDVKMKEKGDIPEGYSVSREKKERFSLILESASTNQTSMYLCASNPGAGNTIYFGEGSWLTVV.

V usage is TRBV19 and J usage is TRBJ1-1; 7 bases match TRBD1. Germline V lookup: CDR1 LNHDA, CDR2 SQIVND (reference sequence). The J segment lost 3 bases and the V segment lost 4 bases, leaving 8 bases of the junction unmatched. The CDR3 is 15 residues long. In DNA form, the CDR3 reads TGTGCCAGTAGTACCATAAGGACAGGCGACACTGAAGCTTTCTTT. Protein: CASSTIRTGDTEAFF.

This chain connects TRBV9 to TRBJ2-7; 10 positions match TRBD2. With V trimmed by 0 bases and J by 5 bases, 5 bases remained unmatched. The germline gives CDR1 SGDLS, CDR2 YYNGEE. The CDR3 sequence is 15 residues long. CDR3 region: CASSVGLAGDNEQYF. CDR3 sequence (DNA): TGTGCCAGCAGCGTAGGGCTAGCGGGAGACAACGAGCAGTACTTC.